One and the same sample provided the 21 T cell receptor beta chains below, sequenced in a study of control samples from healthy donors and cancer patients. Profiling relied on immunoSEQ multiplex PCR, and the TCRdb table lists in-frame clones only, not all of them. The sample holds roughly 190,000 clones, 91% seen once. The sample was blood. The receptors were gathered from a woman aged 25-40 years in good health.

The chain has TRBV5-1 and TRBJ1-1; the D is unclear. Trimming stripped 0 bases from V and 1 base from J, with 7 bases between. This CDR3 has 14 amino acids. Germline-derived CDR1 and CDR2 are SGHRS and YFSETQ. DNA of the CDR3: TGCGCCAGCAGCTTGGTTCCCCCGAACACTGAAGCTTTCTTT. Translation: CASSLVPPNTEAFF.

V usage is TRBV9 and J usage is TRBJ2-3, with 8 bases matching TRBD2. CDR3 size: 16 residues. V trimming: 0 bases; J trimming: 2 bases; junction bases outside the gene matches: 5. Looked up from germline, CDR1 is SGDLS and CDR2 is YYNGEE. In DNA form, the CDR3 reads TGTGCCAGCAGCGTAGGGAGCGGGGGATCCACAGATACGCAGTATTTT. Amino acids: CASSVGSGGSTDTQYF.

The rearrangement joins TRBV19 to TRBJ2-3; 12 bases fit TRBD2. The V gene's germline CDR1 is LNHDA and CDR2 SQIVND (reference sequence). V trimming: 3 bases; J trimming: 5 bases; junction bases outside the gene matches: 3. The CDR3 is 15 residues long. The CDR3 DNA is TGTGCCAGTAGTATCGCTAGCGGGAGGGGAGATACGCAGTATTTT. Residues: CASSIASGRGDTQYF.

V gene TRBV7-9 combines with J gene TRBJ2-7; the D gene is possibly TRBD1 (6 bases). From germline, CDR1 is SEHNR and CDR2 FQNEAQ (reference sequence). CDR3 length: 14 amino acids. V was shortened by 5 bases and J by 2 bases, with 13 bases between the two germline ends. CDR3 coding DNA: TGTGCCAGCAGCCGACAGGACTCCACCTACGAGCAGTACTTC. Translating it yields CASSRQDSTYEQYF.

The chain recombines TRBV11-3 with TRBJ2-1; TRBD1 agrees at 10 bases. The V segment lost 5 bases and the J segment 6 bases; nucleotides outside the gene matches: 7. Germline CDR1 SGHNT, CDR2 YENEEA. This CDR3 has 15 residues. DNA for the CDR3: TGTGCCAGCAGCCCGGGACAGGGGACCGGCAATGAGCAGTTCTTC. It translates to CASSPGQGTGNEQFF.

The rearrangement joins TRBV14 to TRBJ2-3; D gene unclear. Trimming left V 3 bases short and J 4 bases short, with 2 bases between. The CDR3 is 11 residues long. Germline V CDR1 and CDR2: SGHDN, FVKESK. CDR3 DNA sequence: TGTGCCAGCAGCCATGCAGATACGCAGTATTTT. Its protein is CASSHADTQYF. Combining the CDR3 with reference TRBV14 and TRBJ2-3 gives the whole variable domain EAGVTQFPSHSVIEKGQTVTLRCDPISGHDNLYWYRRVMGKEIKFLLHFVKESKQDESGMPNNRFLAERTGGTYSTLKVQPAELEDSGVYFCASSHADTQYFGPGTRLTVL.

Comment on this clone: In the same sample, other DNA sequences code for this CDR3. The V and J genes are TRBV5-1 and TRBJ2-5; possibly TRBD2 for D (5 bases). Germline V CDR1 and CDR2: SGHRS, YFSETQ. CDR3 size: 13 residues. V gave up 1 base and J gave up 4 bases, with 8 bases separating them. CDR3: CASSLSGSETQYF. The CDR3 bases are TGCGCCAGCAGCTTGTCGGGGTCAGAGACCCAGTACTTC.

The chain links TRBV24-1 to TRBJ1-5; the D is unclear. Trimming pared 0 bases from V and 1 base from J, leaving 9 bases between. CDR3 length: 16 residues. Germline lookup yields CDR1 KGHDR and CDR2 SFDVKD. This CDR3 is CATSDLYGNSNQPQHF. Here the CDR3 DNA reads TGTGCCACCAGTGATTTGTACGGGAACAGCAATCAGCCCCAGCATTTT.

V and J are TRBV19 and TRBJ2-1, with 10 bases matching TRBD2. The germline V gene has CDR1 LNHDA and CDR2 SQIVND (reference sequence). The V and J ends lost 0 bases and 3 bases, in that order; junction bases with no gene match: 2. The CDR3 has 16 residues. The CDR3 DNA follows: TGTGCCAGTAGTATAGATAGCGGGAGGATCTACAATGAGCAGTTCTTC. Translation: CASSIDSGRIYNEQFF.

The gene calls are TRBV11-3 and TRBJ2-2, with D hard to call. The germline gives CDR1 SGHNT, CDR2 YENEEA. This CDR3 is 16 amino acids long. V was trimmed by 1 base and J by 0 bases, leaving 9 bases between them. CDR3 coding DNA: TGTGCCAGCAGCTTAGGTTCGCTAGCGAACACCGGGGAGCTGTTTTTT. It is translated as CASSLGSLANTGELFF.

The chain joins TRBV7-3 to TRBJ2-3, with D possibly matching TRBD2 (5 bases). Trimming left V 2 bases short and J 3 bases short, with 9 bases between. Germline lookup yields CDR1 SGHTA and CDR2 FQGTGA. The CDR3 is 14 residues long. The CDR3 spells CASSLEGRTDTQYF. The CDR3 bases are TGTGCCAGCAGCTTAGAGGGTCGGACAGATACGCAGTATTTT.

This rearrangement joins TRBV24-1 to TRBJ2-3, with TRBD1 matching 9 bases. The CDR3 is 16 amino acids. The trim removed 4 bases at V and 2 bases at J, leaving 6 bases unmatched. Germline CDR1 and CDR2: KGHDR and SFDVKD. The CDR3 protein is CATSDRTGDPTDTQYF. The CDR3 DNA is TGTGCCACCAGTGACCGGACAGGGGACCCCACAGATACGCAGTATTTT.

V gene TRBV25-1 combines with J gene TRBJ1-2; unclear D gene. The CDR3 loop spans 12 amino acids. Germline CDR1 and CDR2: MGHDK and SYGVNS. Deletions cut 1 base from V and 4 bases from J, with 4 bases between. The CDR3 sequence: CASSEWGYGYTF. The CDR3 DNA is TGTGCCAGCAGTGAATGGGGCTATGGCTACACCTTC.

The V call is TRBV5-1, the J call TRBJ1-2; D remains unclear. The V gene's germline CDR1 is SGHRS and CDR2 YFSETQ. The CDR3 consists of 13 residues. V lost 5 bases and J 1 base, leaving 9 bases between the germline ends. CDR3 coding DNA: TGCGCCAGCAGGGTCAGGAGTAACTATGGCTACACCTTC. Protein: CASRVRSNYGYTF.

The V gene is TRBV9, the J gene TRBJ1-3; unclear D gene. Germline-derived CDR1 and CDR2 are SGDLS and YYNGEE. V shed 3 bases and J shed 7 bases, with 5 bases lying between them. The CDR3 contains 11 residues. CDR3 amino acids: CASSGRNTIYF. CDR3 DNA: TGTGCCAGCAGCGGCCGCAACACCATATATTTT.

Only one count was recorded for this clone. The identical CDR3 is also encoded by other nucleotide sequences in the sample. The rearrangement links TRBV7-9 to TRBJ1-3, with unresolved D. The CDR3 sequence is 14 residues long. The germline V gene has CDR1 SEHNR and CDR2 FQNEAQ (reference sequence). Trimming removed 0 bases at V and 0 bases at J, with 3 bases between. The CDR3 sequence: CASSLAGSGNTIYF. DNA for the CDR3: TGTGCCAGCAGCTTAGCTGGCTCTGGAAACACCATATATTTT.

On this clone: At one end, the junction sequence differs from germline, possibly due to a read error. The sample has other DNA sequences that encode this CDR3 too. The chain couples TRBV14 to TRBJ2-2; no firm D call. This CDR3 region has 15 residues. Germline values: CDR1 SGHDN, CDR2 FVKESK. The CDR3 region is CASSQVGLYTGELFF. The CDR3 DNA is TGTGCCAGCAGCCAAGTAGGGCTATACACTGGGGAGCTGTTTTTT.

The chain recombines TRBV6-2 or TRBV6-3 with TRBJ2-7; 8 bases align to TRBD2. The CDR3 runs to 15 residues. Germline V gene sequence: CDR1 MNHEY, CDR2 SVGEGT. Losses at the gene ends were 4 bases for V and 0 bases for J; bases not matched to a gene: 5. The CDR3 DNA sequence: TGTGCCAGCAGTTTAGTAGCGGGGAGCTCCTACGAGCAGTACTTC. Protein: CASSLVAGSSYEQYF.

The rearrangement joins TRBV19 to TRBJ2-2; no definite D call. The length of the CDR3 is 14 residues. V was shortened by 3 bases and J by 1 base, with 6 bases between the two germline ends. CDR1 is LNHDA, CDR2 SQIVND, per germline (reference sequence). The CDR3 region is CASSILLNTGELFF. CDR3 in DNA: TGTGCCAGTAGTATCCTCCTGAACACCGGGGAGCTGTTTTTT.

CDR3 sequence (DNA): TGTGCCAGCAGTTTTATGGACAGGGGTGGAAGGAACTATGGCTACACCTTC. Amino acid sequence: CASSFMDRGGRNYGYTF. V and J are TRBV27 and TRBJ1-2, with 9 positions matching TRBD1. V gave up 3 bases and J gave up 2 bases; unmatched junction bases: 10. Germline CDR1 MNHEY, CDR2 SMNVEV (reference sequence). The CDR3 consists of 17 residues.

This chain uses TRBV3-1 (or the pseudogene TRBV3-2) with TRBJ2-3; 10 bases line up with TRBD2. With V trimmed by 0 bases and J by 2 bases, 11 bases remained unmatched. Germline V gene lookup returns CDR1 LGHDT and CDR2 YNNKEL (reference sequence). CDR3 length: 19 residues. The chain's CDR3 is CASSQDHSGLAELTDTQYF. Here the CDR3 DNA reads TGTGCCAGCAGCCAAGATCATTCCGGACTAGCGGAGCTCACAGATACGCAGTATTTT.